This T cell receptor (beta chain) was observed in a study of OX40 agonist ivuxolimab in advanced cancers. About the study as a whole: The costimulatory receptor OX40 (CD134) was targeted by ivuxolimab, a fully human IgG2 agonistic monoclonal antibody. Intravenous ivuxolimab was administered to patients every 2 weeks at six dose levels: 0.01, 0.1, 0.3, 1.5, 3 and 10 mg/kg. Of the approximately 53 patients in dose escalation, around 19 had hepatocellular carcinoma, about 15 had melanoma, 9 had renal cell carcinoma and 9 had head and neck cancer. A male proportion of 82.7% and a mean age of approximately 60 years, ranging from about 20 to 79, were recorded for the dose-escalation cohort. Prior anti-PD-1, anti-PD-L1 or anti-CTLA-4 therapy was permitted, and about 40% of dose-escalation patients had received checkpoint inhibitors. Partial responses were achieved by three dose-escalation patients, of whom one had hepatocellular carcinoma and two had cutaneous melanoma. Peripheral TCRbeta sequencing aimed to test whether ivuxolimab altered TCR sequence diversity and caused clonal T-cell expansion. The monotherapy dose-escalation portion (N ≈ 52 patients) of the phase I ivuxolimab trial is reported in the paper.

In the germline V gene, CDR1 corresponds to MNHNS and CDR2 to SASEGT. V and J lose 6 bases and 0 bases, and a span of 12 bases separates them. CDR3 length: 15 amino acids, cysteine to phenylalanine. Left in the record is the CDR3 DNA by itself, 45 bases read in frame from the first base. This clone appeared a few times. Its antigen is unknown. Per-base quality was not reported, and no clone a single base away is much larger than it. General study outcomes and caveats: After ivuxolimab, expanded clones were on average more numerous among CD8+ T cells than among CD4+ T cells. At doses of 0.1 to 3.0 mg/kg, clonal expansion of both CD4+ and CD8+ blood T cells was observed from baseline to week 6. The antigen specificity of the peripheral T cells that underwent clonal expansion was not determined. Low levels of normalized T-cell clonal expansion were also seen in some patients who did not respond. In partial responders in the 0.1-3.0 mg/kg groups, normalized peripheral clonal expansion was found to be among the lowest, especially among CD8+ T cells.

The trial excluded patients who had a history of autoimmune disease or were on systemic immunosuppression. In every dose cohort, peripheral blood was drawn for TCR sequencing at baseline, cycle 4 day 1, and cycle 7 day 1. Samples came from an open-label, multicenter, first-in-human phase I dose-escalation trial of ivuxolimab. Adults with locally advanced or metastatic melanoma, renal cell carcinoma, hepatocellular carcinoma or head and neck squamous cell carcinoma were enrolled in the trial. Before TCR sequencing, CD4+ T cells and CD8+ T cells were sorted from peripheral blood as separate populations. Genomic DNA was extracted from sorted cells for sequencing of the TCRbeta CDR3 region. The immunoSEQ Assay was used to sequence the TCRbeta CDR3 regions. TCRdb holds this immuneACCESS table with in-frame rearrangements only. Some clones are missing; in checked studies, unresolved V genes explain under half, and the rest has no known cause. For this sample the table gives approximately 60,000 clones, of which 82% were detected only once. The ten largest clones take up around 5% of the sample.

This clonotype originated in an adult with an advanced solid tumor such as melanoma, head and neck, liver or kidney cancer. Here the sequenced sample was CD4+ or CD8+ T cells sorted from blood, taken in a trial of the OX40 agonist ivuxolimab. The chain employs TRBV6-1 and TRBJ1-5, with the identity of the D gene unclear. In nucleotides, the sequence is TGTGCCAGCAGGGGATGGACTCATAGCAATCAGCCCCAGCATTTT. Its translation is CASRGWTHSNQPQHF.